These 6 T cell receptor beta chains came from one sample sequenced in a study of blood T cells in healthy people across ages. A sample-barcoded 5' primer and a J-beta primer mix were used in a second PCR of about 7 to 12 cycles. TCRdb ran MiXCR on the 5' RACE reads and lists one entry per CDR3 protein. The sample records fewer than 750,000 distinct CDR3 sequences, 45% to 60% being singletons. What was sequenced was blood. The source is a woman of 80 years or more in good health.

Remarks on this clonotype: With a far larger clone one base away, a read error is the likely cause. The chain employs TRBV7-2 and TRBJ2-1; the D is unclear. Germline V lookup: CDR1 SGHTA, CDR2 FQGNSA. V shed 2 bases and J shed 4 bases, with 6 bases lying between them. This CDR3 spans 13 amino acids. CDR3 coding DNA: TGTGCCAGCAGCTTATGGGTGTACAATGAGCAGTTCTTC. Residues: CASSLWVYNEQFF.

Ten or more counts support this clonotype. As DNA, the CDR3 is TGCGCCAGCAGCTTGGGAGACCAAGATACGCAGTATTTT. Translating it yields CASSLGDQDTQYF. This chain joins TRBV5-1 and TRBJ2-3; D remains unclear. V lost 0 bases to trimming and J lost 5 bases, with 7 bases between them. This CDR3 comprises 13 residues. Germline loops: CDR1 SGHRS, CDR2 YFSETQ.

CDR3 DNA: TGTGCCGCTACGGGGGCTGGAAACACCATATATTTT. Its protein is CAATGAGNTIYF. The rearrangement links TRBV28 to TRBJ1-3; TRBD1 is a possible D gene (5 bases). The germline V and J ends were trimmed by 11 bases and 2 bases, with 10 bases remaining between them. CDR1 and CDR2 from the germline V gene are MDHEN and SYDVKM. The length of the CDR3 is 12 residues.

The chain couples TRBV6-2 or TRBV6-3 to TRBJ2-1; 7 bases match TRBD1. CDR1 is MNHEY, CDR2 SVGEGT, per germline. J was trimmed by 4 bases and V by 6 bases; bases with no gene match: 9. The CDR3 has 15 amino acids. This CDR3 is CASSHPIQGYNEQFF. In nucleotides, the CDR3 is TGTGCCAGCAGCCACCCGATACAGGGGTACAATGAGCAGTTCTTC.

Details on this clonotype: One end of the junction does not line up with germline, which may come from a read error. This rearrangement joins TRBV10-3 to TRBJ2-3, with D possibly matching TRBD1 (6 bases). With the DNA end fitting TRBJ2-7 better, the J assignment may be wrong. The CDR3 runs 13 residues. CDR1 ENHRY and CDR2 SYGVKD come from the germline V gene. Here the CDR3 DNA reads TGTGTCATCACCCGACAGGAAAGAGATACGCAGTACTTC. This translates into CVITRQERDTQYF.

Details on this clonotype: The junction shows a germline mismatch at one end, possibly a read error. This chain joins TRBV7-9 and TRBJ1-6; no definite D call. From germline, CDR1 is SEHNR and CDR2 FQNEAQ (reference sequence). CDR3 length: 15 residues. The CDR3 DNA reads TGTGCCAGCAGCTTTTCGTCTTCCGATAATTCACGCCTCCACTTT. Its translation is CASSFSSSDNSRLHF.